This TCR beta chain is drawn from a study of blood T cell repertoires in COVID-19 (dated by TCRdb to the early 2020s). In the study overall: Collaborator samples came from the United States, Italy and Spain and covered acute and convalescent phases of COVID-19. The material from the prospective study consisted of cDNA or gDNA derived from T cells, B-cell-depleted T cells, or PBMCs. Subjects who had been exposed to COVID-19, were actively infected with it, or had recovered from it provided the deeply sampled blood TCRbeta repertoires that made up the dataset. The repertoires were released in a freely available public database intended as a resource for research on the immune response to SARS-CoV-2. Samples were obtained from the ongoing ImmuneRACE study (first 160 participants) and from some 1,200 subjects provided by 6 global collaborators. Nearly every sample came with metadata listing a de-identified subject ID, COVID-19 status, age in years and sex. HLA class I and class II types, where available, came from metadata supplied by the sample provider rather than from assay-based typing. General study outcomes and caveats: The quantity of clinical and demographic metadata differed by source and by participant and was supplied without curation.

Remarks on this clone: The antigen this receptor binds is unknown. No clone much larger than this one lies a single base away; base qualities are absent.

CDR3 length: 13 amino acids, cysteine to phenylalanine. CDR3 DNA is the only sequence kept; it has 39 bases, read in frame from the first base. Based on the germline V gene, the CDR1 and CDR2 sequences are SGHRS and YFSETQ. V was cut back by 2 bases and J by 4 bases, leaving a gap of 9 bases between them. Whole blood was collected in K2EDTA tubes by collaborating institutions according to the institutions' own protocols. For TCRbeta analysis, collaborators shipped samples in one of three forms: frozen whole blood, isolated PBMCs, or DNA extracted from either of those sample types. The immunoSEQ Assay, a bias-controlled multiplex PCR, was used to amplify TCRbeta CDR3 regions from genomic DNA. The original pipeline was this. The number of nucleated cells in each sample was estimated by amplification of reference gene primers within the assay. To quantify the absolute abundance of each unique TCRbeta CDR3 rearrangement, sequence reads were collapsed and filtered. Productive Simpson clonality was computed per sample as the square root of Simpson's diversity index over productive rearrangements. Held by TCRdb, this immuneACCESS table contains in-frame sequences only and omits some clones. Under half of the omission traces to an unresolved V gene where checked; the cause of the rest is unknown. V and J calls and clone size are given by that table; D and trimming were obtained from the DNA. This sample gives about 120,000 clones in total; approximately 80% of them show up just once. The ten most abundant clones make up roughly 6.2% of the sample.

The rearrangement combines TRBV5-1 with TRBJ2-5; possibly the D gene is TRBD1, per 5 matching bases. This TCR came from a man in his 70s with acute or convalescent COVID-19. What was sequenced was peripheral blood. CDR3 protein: CASSLGVPETQYF. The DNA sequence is TGCGCCAGCAGCTTAGGGGTCCCAGAGACCCAGTACTTC.